The clone carrying this TCR beta chain has at least ten counts. Its matching antigen is unknown. These data come from a study of T-cell reconstitution after alpha-beta-depleted transplantation in children. Overall study results and limits: A year post-transplant, T-cell counts and diversity derived mostly from newly produced T cells. In some patients, recipient T cells and intrathymic progenitors surviving conditioning explained high day-60 diversity. By about two months after transplant, alpha-beta T cells reportedly arose from several hundred graft clones that had expanded.

Library preparation (for TCRbeta) was performed with unique molecular identifiers. TCRdb used MiXCR to reprocess the PCR reads, holding one entry per CDR3 protein. This table holds about 110,000 distinct CDR3 sequences, almost 6.5% found once. This sequence was found in a male patient between 2 and 10 years old who had a stem cell transplant for acute lymphoblastic leukemia, so the T cells may come from the graft donor. Material: PBMCs, mostly from graft donor cells, obtained 360 days after TCRalphabeta/CD19-depleted stem cell transplant.

Written as DNA, the CDR3 is TGTGCCAGCAGCTTAAGAGCGGGAGGGCCAGGGGATACGCAGTATTTT. The encoded protein is CASSLRAGGPGDTQYF. The chain employs TRBV7-2 and TRBJ2-3; 10 bases fit TRBD2. Germline V gives CDR1 SGHTA, CDR2 FQGNSA. The CDR3 loop spans 16 amino acids. The V gene end was trimmed by 2 bases and the J gene end by 6 bases; junction bases not matched to a gene: 8.